This T cell receptor (beta chain) was identified during a study of T cell changes during pregnancy in multiple sclerosis. Trimming removed 1 base at V and 6 bases at J, with 10 bases between. The CDR3 spans 13 residues. Germline lookup yields CDR1 SGDLS and CDR2 YYNGEE. Generated by immunoSEQ multiplex PCR, the TCRdb table keeps only in-frame clones and is missing some. The sample lists some 60,000 clones; 90% were seen once. The V call is TRBV9, the J call TRBJ1-2; no firm D call. The sequencing here drew on peripheral blood, taken in the first trimester of pregnancy. The TCR was taken from a female donor in good health, enrolled as a control in a pregnancy study. CDR3 sequence: CASSVSWGDGYTF. DNA for the CDR3: TGTGCCAGCAGCGTATCGTGGGGAGATGGCTACACCTTC.